This entry describes one TCR beta chain. This record comes from a study of cytomegalovirus exposure and HLA in healthy donors. Background on the study: There were fewer than 500 genotyped donors. Of these, roughly 82% fell in the genetic ancestry cluster associated with self-reported Caucasian donors.

It was with 60 Vbeta and 13 Jbeta primers that the PCR ran. Assay used: immunoSEQ multiplex PCR; TCRdb lists only in-frame clones, some missing. The sample lists fewer than 250,000 clones, over 75% seen once, with roughly 10% in the top ten. V lost 0 bases to trimming and J lost 4 bases, with 13 bases between them. CDR1 KGHSH and CDR2 LQKENI come from the germline V gene. There are 16 residues in the CDR3. The sample was PBMCs. The V gene is TRBV18, the J gene TRBJ1-3, with D possibly being TRBD1 (5 bases). The receptor's source is a woman in her fifties or sixties in good health and CMV-seropositive. The CDR3 loop reads CASSPPAGLRGNTIYF. The CDR3, as DNA: TGTGCCAGCTCACCACCGGCGGGGCTGAGGGGAAACACCATATATTTT.